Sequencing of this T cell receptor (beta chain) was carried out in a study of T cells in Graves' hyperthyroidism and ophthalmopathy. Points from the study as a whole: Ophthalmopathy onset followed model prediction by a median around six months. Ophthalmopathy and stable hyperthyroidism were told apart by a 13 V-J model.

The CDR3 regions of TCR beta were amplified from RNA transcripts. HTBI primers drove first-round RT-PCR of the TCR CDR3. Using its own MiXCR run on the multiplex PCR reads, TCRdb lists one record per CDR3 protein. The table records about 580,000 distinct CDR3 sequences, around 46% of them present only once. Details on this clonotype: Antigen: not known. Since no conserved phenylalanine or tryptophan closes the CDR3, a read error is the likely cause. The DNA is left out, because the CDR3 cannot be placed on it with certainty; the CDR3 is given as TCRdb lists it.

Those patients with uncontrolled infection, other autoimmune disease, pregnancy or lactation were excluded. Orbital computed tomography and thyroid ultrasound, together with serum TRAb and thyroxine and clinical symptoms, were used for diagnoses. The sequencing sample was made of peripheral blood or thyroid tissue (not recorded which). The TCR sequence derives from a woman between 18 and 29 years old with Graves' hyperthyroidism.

Here the CDR3 reads CASSLYETGGD. V gene TRBV19 combines with J gene TRBJ1-4; the DNA was not used to check the table's D call, TRBD1. The germline gives CDR1 LNHDA, CDR2 SQIVND (reference sequence). The CDR3 is 11 residues long, counting both termini.